These 20 T cell receptor beta chains were all obtained from the same sample, sequenced in a study of beta chain features in type 1 diabetes. Reverse transcribing all isolated RNA meant expressed TCRB transcripts were sequenced. Sequenced by immunoSEQ multiplex PCR; TCRdb stores in-frame clones only, minus some. The sample records approximately 110,000 clones, around 40% being singletons. The sequenced sample consisted of stem cell memory CD4+ T cells from blood. These receptors came from a woman aged 18-29 years in good health.

In DNA form, the CDR3 reads TGCGCCAGCAGCTTCAGCGGGAGGGCCGGGGAGCTGTTTTTT. Protein sequence: CASSFSGRAGELFF. The chain joins TRBV5-1 to TRBJ2-2; 10 bases map to TRBD2. This CDR3 comprises 14 residues. Germline V gene data show CDR1 as SGHRS and CDR2 as YFSETQ. Trimming took 2 bases from V and 6 from J; bases not matched to a gene: 1.

The chain is built from TRBV11-2 and TRBJ2-1; 10 positions agree with TRBD2. The junction had 7 bases not matched to a gene; V was cut back by 5 bases and J by 9 bases. Germline loops: CDR1 SGHAT, CDR2 FQNNGV. This CDR3 spans 14 amino acids. CDR3 sequence (DNA): TGTGCCAGCAGCGCCGGGACTAGCGTTTCTGAGCAGTTCTTC. Residues: CASSAGTSVSEQFF.

The chain employs TRBV6-5 and TRBJ1-2; D possibly corresponds to TRBD1 (5 bases). CDR3 length equals 15 residues. V was shortened by 6 bases and J by 5 bases, with 19 bases between the two germline ends. CDR1 and CDR2 (germline): MNHEY, SVGAGI. This chain's CDR3 is CASRCINQGCYGYTF. Written as DNA, the CDR3 is TGTGCCAGCAGATGCATTAATCAGGGATGTTATGGCTACACCTTC.

This clone turned up a few times. The chain links TRBV9 to TRBJ2-3; 8 bases line up with TRBD2. The V gene's germline CDR1 is SGDLS and CDR2 YYNGEE. Germline trimming cut 0 bases from V and 3 bases from J; bases unmatched to any gene: 9. This CDR3 comprises 17 residues. The CDR3 nucleotides read TGTGCCAGCAGCGTAGAGGTCCCGGGAGGGCCAACAGATACGCAGTATTTT. Its protein is CASSVEVPGGPTDTQYF.

This clone was seen a handful of times. The genes are TRBV10-3 and TRBJ2-3; 8 nucleotides agree with TRBD2. V was pared by 10 bases and J by 1 base, with 7 bases of the junction left unmatched. The CDR3 extends over 14 amino acids. CDR1 and CDR2 (germline): ENHRY, SYGVKD. DNA for the CDR3: TGTGCCAGTCTAGCGGGTTCTGGCACAGATACGCAGTATTTT. Translating it yields CASLAGSGTDTQYF.

V is TRBV9 and J is TRBJ2-2; a possible D gene is TRBD2 (5 bases). Germline values: CDR1 SGDLS, CDR2 YYNGEE. There are 14 residues in the CDR3. V dropped 2 bases and J dropped 4 bases, with 9 bases sitting between them. As DNA, the CDR3 is TGTGCCAGCAGCGTGTCGGGGTTCACCGGGGAGCTGTTTTTT. Its translation is CASSVSGFTGELFF.

V and J are TRBV7-9 and TRBJ1-1, with D maybe TRBD1 (5 bases). V shed 5 bases and J shed 1 base, with 8 bases lying between them. The CDR3 consists of 13 residues. Germline values: CDR1 SEHNR, CDR2 FQNEAQ (reference sequence). The CDR3, as DNA: TGTGCCAGCAGCCGTACAGGGAACACTGAAGCTTTCTTT. Its translation: CASSRTGNTEAFF.

The V and J genes are TRBV6-1 and TRBJ1-5, with TRBD1 as a possible D gene (6 bases). Germline V lookup: CDR1 MNHNS, CDR2 SASEGT. V lost 6 bases and J lost 4, with 10 bases in between. The CDR3 extends over 13 amino acids. The CDR3 here is CASRVTGNQPQHF. In DNA, the CDR3 is TGTGCCAGCAGAGTTACAGGGAATCAGCCCCAGCATTTT.

This clone was counted only a few times. J is TRBJ2-1 and V is TRBV28, with D perhaps TRBD2 (6 bases). Trimming removed 6 bases from V and 12 bases from J, with 15 bases in between. CDR3 length equals 12 residues. Germline V gene sequence: CDR1 MDHEN, CDR2 SYDVKM. The CDR3: CASSPFLGGQFF. The CDR3 nucleotides read TGTGCCAGCAGCCCTTTTCTGGGAGGGCAGTTCTTC. The whole variable domain, filled in from reference TRBV28 and TRBJ2-1, reads DVKVTQSSRYLVKRTGEKVFLECVQDMDHENMFWYRQDPGLGLRLIYFSYDVKMKEKGDIPEGYSVSREKKERFSLILESASTNQTSMYLCASSPFLGGQFFGPGTRLTVL.

The chain carries TRBV18 and TRBJ2-7; TRBD1 matches 8 bases. The CDR3 spans 12 residues. Trimming removed 7 bases from V and 9 bases from J; junction bases left unmatched: 8. Looked up from germline, CDR1 is KGHSH and CDR2 is LQKENI. CDR3 nucleotides: TGTGCCAGCTGGGACAGGAGGGGGGTGCAGTACTTC. It translates to CASWDRRGVQYF.

The table lists this clone with a few counts. The gene calls are TRBV18 and TRBJ2-7, with D perhaps TRBD1 (6 bases). V was shortened by 0 bases and J by 3 bases, with 15 bases between the two germline ends. The CDR3 consists of 16 residues. The germline V gene encodes CDR1 KGHSH and CDR2 LQKENI. This chain's CDR3 is CASSPPTGTRIYEQYF. The DNA of the CDR3 is TGTGCCAGCTCACCACCGACTGGGACACGGATCTACGAGCAGTACTTC.

This clone was seen a few times. This sequence joins TRBV7-2 and TRBJ1-1; D is possibly TRBD1 (6 bases). Germline V gene lookup returns CDR1 SGHTA and CDR2 FQGNSA. With 1 base removed from V and 0 bases from J, the gap between germline ends came to 12 bases. CDR3 size: 16 residues. The CDR3 is CASSLVAGAMNTEAFF. The CDR3 DNA is TGTGCCAGCAGCTTAGTGGCAGGGGCGATGAACACTGAAGCTTTCTTT.

The V and J genes are TRBV6-6 and TRBJ2-7; a possible D gene is TRBD1 (6 bases). Germline V CDR1 and CDR2: MNHNY, SVGAGI (reference sequence). The CDR3 runs 12 residues. Trimming took 5 bases from V and 6 from J, leaving 11 bases between them. CDR3 region: CASSGTGIEQYF. The CDR3 coding sequence is TGTGCCAGCAGTGGAACAGGGATCGAGCAGTACTTC.

A few counts support this clone. The chain has TRBV7-9 and TRBJ2-7; TRBD2 matches at 13 bases. This CDR3 is built from 15 residues. CDR1 and CDR2 from the germline V gene are SEHNR and FQNEAQ (reference sequence). J gave up 5 bases and V 3 bases, and 4 bases lay outside the gene matches. The CDR3 sequence: CASSLSGTSGNEQYF. CDR3 sequence (DNA): TGTGCCAGCAGCTTGTCCGGGACTAGCGGGAACGAGCAGTACTTC. Complete variable domain (other parts from reference TRBV7-9 and TRBJ2-7): DTGVSQNPRHKITKRGQNVTFRCDPISEHNRLYWYRQTLGQGPEFLTYFQNEAQLEKSRLLSDRFSAERPKGSFSTLEIQRTEQGDSAMYLCASSLSGTSGNEQYFGPGTRLTVT.

The rearrangement links TRBV28 to TRBJ1-3; 10 nucleotides align to TRBD1. The CDR3 runs to 12 residues. Germline V gene sequence: CDR1 MDHEN, CDR2 SYDVKM. With 6 bases clipped from V and 8 bases from J, the junction kept 1 base outside the gene matches. The DNA of the CDR3 is TGTGCCAGCAGAGGGACAGGGGACACCATATATTTT. It translates to CASRGTGDTIYF.

The genes are TRBV6-5 and TRBJ2-1, with a weak D call TRBD2 (7 bases). V was pared by 6 bases and J by 7 bases, with 16 bases between. The CDR3 totals 14 residues. The germline V gene encodes CDR1 MNHEY and CDR2 SVGAGI. CDR3 nucleotides: TGTGCCAGCAGCCTCGGGGGGCGTCCAAATGAGCAGTTCTTC. Protein sequence: CASSLGGRPNEQFF.

This clone came up a few times. V usage is TRBV6-1 and J usage is TRBJ1-1; D gene unclear. In germline, CDR1 is MNHNS, CDR2 SASEGT. This CDR3 has 11 residues. With 3 bases removed from V and 5 bases from J, the gap between germline ends came to 4 bases. CDR3 sequence reads: CASSDRTEAFF. Here the CDR3 DNA reads TGTGCCAGCAGTGACAGGACTGAAGCTTTCTTT.

A few counts support this clone. The V call is TRBV12-5, the J call TRBJ2-1, with D possibly TRBD1 on 6 matching bases. Germline loops: CDR1 LGHNT, CDR2 FRNRAP. Trimming pared 2 bases from V and 9 bases from J, leaving 8 bases between. CDR3 length: 12 amino acids. This CDR3 reads CASGLHRVEQFF. The DNA for the CDR3 is TGTGCTAGTGGTTTGCACAGGGTTGAGCAGTTCTTC. The whole variable domain, filled in from reference TRBV12-5 and TRBJ2-1, reads DARVTQTPRHKVTEMGQEVTMRCQPILGHNTVFWYRQTMMQGLELLAYFRNRAPLDDSGMPKDRFSAEMPDATLATLKIQPSEPRDSAVYFCASGLHRVEQFFGPGTRLTVL.

This clone was counted ten times or more. The rearrangement uses TRBV29-1 and TRBJ1-1; maybe TRBD1 (6 bases). The ends were cut back, 7 bases at V and 0 bases at J, with 12 bases in the middle. The length of the CDR3 is 13 residues. CDR1 SQVTM and CDR2 ANQGSEA come from the germline V gene. This chain's CDR3 is CSAPGAMNTEAFF. The CDR3 bases are TGCAGCGCCCCAGGGGCCATGAACACTGAAGCTTTCTTT.

This clone was observed a handful of times. CDR3 loop: CASSQPQRGPSYNEQFF. Here the CDR3 DNA reads TGTGCCAGCAGTCAGCCACAAAGGGGGCCATCCTACAATGAGCAGTTCTTC. The J gene is TRBJ2-1, the V gene TRBV7-8; 7 bases fit TRBD1. Germline V gene sequence: CDR1 SGHVS, CDR2 FQNEAQ. CDR3 length equals 17 residues. V shed 6 bases, J shed 1 base, and the junction held 12 bases outside the gene matches.